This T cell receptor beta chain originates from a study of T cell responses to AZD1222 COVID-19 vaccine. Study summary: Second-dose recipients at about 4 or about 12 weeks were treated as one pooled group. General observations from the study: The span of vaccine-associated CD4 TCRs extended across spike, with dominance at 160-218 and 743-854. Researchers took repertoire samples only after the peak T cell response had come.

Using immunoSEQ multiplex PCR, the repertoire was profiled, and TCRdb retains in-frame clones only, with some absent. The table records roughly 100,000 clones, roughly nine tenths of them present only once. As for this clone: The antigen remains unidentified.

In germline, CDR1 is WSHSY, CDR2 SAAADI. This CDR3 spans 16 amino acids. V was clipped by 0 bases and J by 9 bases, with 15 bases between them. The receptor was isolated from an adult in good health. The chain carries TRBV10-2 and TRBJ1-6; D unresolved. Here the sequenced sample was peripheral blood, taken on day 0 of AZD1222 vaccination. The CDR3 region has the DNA TGCGCCAGCAGTGAGTCGGGGTTCGGGGAGTTTTCACCCCTCCACTTT. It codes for CASSESGFGEFSPLHF.